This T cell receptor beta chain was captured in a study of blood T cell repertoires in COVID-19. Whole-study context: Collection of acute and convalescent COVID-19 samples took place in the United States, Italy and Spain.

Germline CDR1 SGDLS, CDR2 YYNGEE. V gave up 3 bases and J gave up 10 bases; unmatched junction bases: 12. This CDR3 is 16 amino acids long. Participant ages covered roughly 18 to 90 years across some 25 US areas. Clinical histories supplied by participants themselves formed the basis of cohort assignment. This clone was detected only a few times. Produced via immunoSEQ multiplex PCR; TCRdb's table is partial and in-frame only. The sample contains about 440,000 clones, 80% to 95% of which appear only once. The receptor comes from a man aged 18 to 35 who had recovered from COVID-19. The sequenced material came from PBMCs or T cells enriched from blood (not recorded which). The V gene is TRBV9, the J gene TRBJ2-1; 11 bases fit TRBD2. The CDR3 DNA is TGTGCCAGCAGCGCCGGACTAGCGGGCAGGGGAGGAGAGCAGTTCTTC. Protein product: CASSAGLAGRGGEQFF.